These 30 T cell receptor beta chains originate from one sample sequenced in a study of blood T cell repertoires in COVID-19. Measured with immunoSEQ multiplex PCR; TCRdb has only the in-frame clones, and not every one. The data show 65,000 to 75,000 clones, about 88% seen once. Sequenced: peripheral blood. The receptors originated from a man over 45 with acute or convalescent COVID-19.

The chain couples TRBV29-1 to TRBJ1-1; D ambiguous. The germline gives CDR1 SQVTM, CDR2 ANQGSEA. Trimming cost V 6 bases and J 3 bases, with 14 bases left between them. The CDR3 loop spans 13 amino acids. CDR3: CSVGIRGDTEAFF. Here the CDR3 DNA reads TGCAGCGTGGGGATTCGCGGGGACACTGAAGCTTTCTTT.

The rearrangement links TRBV9 to TRBJ2-1; 7 positions agree with TRBD1. CDR1 and CDR2 from the germline V gene are SGDLS and YYNGEE. CDR3 length: 17 residues. With V trimmed by 0 bases and J by 5 bases, 11 bases remained unmatched. CDR3 region: CASSVGKKGTANNEQFF. CDR3 sequence (DNA): TGTGCCAGCAGCGTAGGCAAAAAGGGGACAGCTAACAATGAGCAGTTCTTC.

This clone was counted a few times. The rearrangement uses TRBV19 and TRBJ2-7; 7 nucleotides align to TRBD1. J lost 2 bases, V lost 2 bases, and 3 bases had no gene match. Per germline, CDR1 LNHDA and CDR2 SQIVND (reference sequence). The CDR3 consists of 14 residues. CDR3 protein: CASSILTGTYEQYF. The CDR3 DNA sequence: TGTGCCAGTAGTATATTGACAGGGACCTACGAGCAGTACTTC.

The chain uses TRBV6-5 and TRBJ2-7, with 7 positions matching TRBD1. After removal of 4 bases from V and 3 bases from J, the junction contained 6 bases not matched to a gene. Germline values: CDR1 MNHEY, CDR2 SVGAGI. The CDR3 sequence is 14 residues long. The CDR3 spells CASSFTGVDYEQYV. CDR3 bases: TGTGCCAGCAGTTTCACAGGGGTGGACTACGAGCAGTACGTC.

The V and J genes are TRBV11-2 and TRBJ2-1; D perhaps matches TRBD2 (6 bases). The germline V and J ends were trimmed by 4 bases and 0 bases, with 10 bases remaining between them. This CDR3 region has 15 residues. Germline CDR1 and CDR2: SGHAT and FQNNGV. The CDR3 loop reads CASSWTINSYNEQFF. For the CDR3, the DNA is TGTGCCAGCAGCTGGACTATAAACTCCTACAATGAGCAGTTCTTC.

The chain joins TRBV28 to TRBJ2-7; 8 nucleotides agree with TRBD1. The CDR3 runs to 16 residues. The germline V gene has CDR1 MDHEN and CDR2 SYDVKM. V dropped 4 bases and J dropped 2; count of bases not matched to a gene: 10. The DNA for the CDR3 is TGTGCCAGCAGTTCCCTTGGACAGGGTATCCCCTACGAGCAGTACTTC. Its translation is CASSSLGQGIPYEQYF. The full variable domain, with the rest looked up from reference TRBV28 and TRBJ2-7, is DVKVTQSSRYLVKRTGEKVFLECVQDMDHENMFWYRQDPGLGLRLIYFSYDVKMKEKGDIPEGYSVSREKKERFSLILESASTNQTSMYLCASSSLGQGIPYEQYFGPGTRLTVT.

The chain couples TRBV9 to TRBJ2-2; D unresolved. This CDR3 is built from 13 residues. Trimming stripped 4 bases from V and 5 bases from J, with 9 bases between. Germline V gene sequence: CDR1 SGDLS, CDR2 YYNGEE. The CDR3 DNA reads as TGTGCCAGCAGCCCAACAGAAACCGGGGAGCTGTTTTTT. Protein: CASSPTETGELFF.

This clone was picked up one time. The chain carries TRBV27 and TRBJ2-7, with D maybe TRBD2 (6 bases). The germline V and J ends were trimmed by 5 bases and 3 bases, with 14 bases remaining between them. The CDR3 spans 14 residues. Germline-derived CDR1 and CDR2 are MNHEY and SMNVEV (reference sequence). The CDR3 here is CASSPIGSLYEQYF. Here the CDR3 DNA reads TGTGCCAGCAGTCCAATCGGGAGTCTCTACGAGCAGTACTTC.

The chain combines TRBV18 with TRBJ1-5; D unresolved. The germline gives CDR1 KGHSH, CDR2 LQKENI. V lost 5 bases to trimming and J lost 0 bases, with 5 bases between them. The CDR3 length is 13 residues. CDR3 sequence: CASSENSNQPQHF. CDR3 coding DNA: TGTGCCAGCTCAGAGAATAGCAATCAGCCCCAGCATTTT. The full variable domain, in which reference TRBV18 and TRBJ1-5 provide the parts outside the CDR3, is NAGVMQNPRHLVRRRGQEARLRCSPMKGHSHVYWYRQLPEEGLKFMVYLQKENIIDESGMPKERFSAEFPKEGPSILRIQQVVRGDSAAYFCASSENSNQPQHFGDGTRLSIL.

This chain links TRBV6-5 with TRBJ1-4; 8 nucleotides line up with TRBD1. V shed 6 bases and J 5 bases; nucleotides not matched to a gene: 5. Germline V gives CDR1 MNHEY, CDR2 SVGAGI. The CDR3 runs to 14 residues. The chain's CDR3 is CASRRDRRNEKLFF. The CDR3 bases are TGTGCCAGCAGACGGGACAGGAGGAATGAAAAACTGTTTTTT.

This rearrangement joins TRBV7-9 to TRBJ1-1; D remains unclear. Germline V gene sequence: CDR1 SEHNR, CDR2 FQNEAQ (reference sequence). The CDR3 runs to 14 residues. V was cut by 1 base and J by 8 bases, with 14 bases left in between. CDR3 sequence: CASSLGQMAQEAFF. Here the CDR3 DNA reads TGTGCCAGCAGCTTAGGACAAATGGCCCAGGAAGCTTTCTTT.

This rearrangement joins TRBV7-6 to TRBJ2-3, with 13 bases matching TRBD2. Germline CDR1 SGHVS, CDR2 FNYEAQ. The CDR3 covers 18 residues. V lost 5 bases, J lost 5 bases, and 13 bases stayed unmatched. The DNA of the CDR3 is TGTGCCAGCAGCCCCAGACCCAGGACTAGCGGGAGCGGAGATACGCAGTATTTT. Translated, it gives CASSPRPRTSGSGDTQYF.

This sequence joins TRBV6-6 and TRBJ2-2; D call uncertain. The CDR3 spans 15 residues. CDR1 and CDR2 (germline): MNHNY, SVGAGI (reference sequence). Between the trimmed V and J ends, which lost 0 bases and 1 base, there was a span of 6 bases. CDR3 sequence: CASSYSRGNTGELFF. CDR3 sequence (DNA): TGTGCCAGCAGTTACTCGAGAGGGAACACCGGGGAGCTGTTTTTT.

The chain carries TRBV30 and TRBJ2-7; 7 bases are a match to TRBD1. J gave up 4 bases and V 2 bases, and 8 bases lay outside the gene matches. Germline V gene lookup returns CDR1 GTSNPN and CDR2 SVGIG (reference sequence). The CDR3 is made up of 14 amino acids. The CDR3 bases are TGTGCCTGGAGTACCATGGGGACAGATTACGAGCAGTACGTC. It yields the protein CAWSTMGTDYEQYV.

The DNA for the CDR3 is TGTGCCAGCAGCGGTTGGACAGGTTCCCGCGAGCAGTTCTTC. This translates into CASSGWTGSREQFF. The chain couples TRBV9 to TRBJ2-1; 7 bases map to TRBD1. The CDR3 contains 14 residues. Germline V gene lookup returns CDR1 SGDLS and CDR2 YYNGEE. V lost 3 bases to trimming and J lost 10 bases; unmatched junction nucleotides: 10.

J is TRBJ2-5 and V is TRBV10-3; 14 bases are shared with TRBD2. The CDR3 sequence is 15 residues long. V lost 4 bases, J lost 9 bases, and 7 bases stayed unmatched. From germline, CDR1 is ENHRY and CDR2 SYGVKD. The CDR3 reads CAISGGTSGGQAQYF. The CDR3 nucleotides read TGTGCCATCAGTGGGGGGACTAGCGGGGGCCAGGCCCAGTACTTC.

Comments on this clone: One junction end does not reproduce the germline sequence, and a read error may be involved. J is TRBJ1-2 and V is TRBV28; a possible D gene is TRBD1 (5 bases). Germline CDR1 and CDR2: MDHEN and SYDVKM. CDR3 length equals 15 residues. The CDR3 nucleotides are TGTGCCAGCAGGTTATCCCAGGGCCCTTACTATGGCTACACCTTC. Its protein is CASRLSQGPYYGYTF.

V is TRBV28 and J is TRBJ1-1, with D uncertain. Germline V gene sequence: CDR1 MDHEN, CDR2 SYDVKM. The V gene lost 2 bases and the J gene lost 3 bases, with 10 bases spanning the gap. The length of the CDR3 is 14 residues. In DNA, the CDR3 is TGTGCCAGCAGTTTACCGATCCGGGACACTGAAGCTTTCTTT. Protein sequence: CASSLPIRDTEAFF.

V gene TRBV9 combines with J gene TRBJ1-6; D not certain. V lost 0 bases, J lost 5 bases, and 9 bases lay in between. Germline-derived CDR1 and CDR2 are SGDLS and YYNGEE. The CDR3 length is 15 residues. The CDR3 coding sequence is TGTGCCAGCAGCGTAGCTCCCGCTAATAATTCACCCCTCCACTTT. It translates to CASSVAPANNSPLHF.

The chain employs TRBV7-9 and TRBJ2-7; TRBD2 is a possible D gene (6 bases). The CDR3 loop spans 15 amino acids. CDR1 is SEHNR and CDR2 is FQNEAQ in the germline V gene (reference sequence). Trimming took off 4 bases at V and 2 bases at J, with 15 bases between the two ends. The CDR3 is CASSSPLEGPYEQYF. The CDR3 DNA reads as TGTGCCAGCAGCTCACCGCTGGAGGGCCCCTACGAGCAGTACTTC. The variable domain in full, with the rest retrieved from reference TRBV7-9 and TRBJ2-7, is DTGVSQNPRHKITKRGQNVTFRCDPISEHNRLYWYRQTLGQGPEFLTYFQNEAQLEKSRLLSDRFSAERPKGSFSTLEIQRTEQGDSAMYLCASSSPLEGPYEQYFGPGTRLTVT.

The rearrangement uses TRBV29-1 and TRBJ1-4, with TRBD1 matching over 8 bases. Germline lookup yields CDR1 SQVTM and CDR2 ANQGSEA. The CDR3 length is 14 residues. V was pared by 7 bases and J by 6 bases, with 10 bases of the junction left unmatched. The CDR3 spells CSAADRGDYEKLFF. The CDR3 DNA is TGCAGCGCCGCTGACAGGGGAGATTATGAAAAACTGTTTTTT.

About this clone itself: The junction shows a germline mismatch at one end, possibly a read error. The chain carries TRBV7-7 and TRBJ2-2; D is possibly TRBD1 (5 bases). The germline gives CDR1 SSHAT, CDR2 FNYEAQ (reference sequence). CDR3 length: 15 amino acids. The CDR3 here is CASSLIRDRSGELFF. In DNA form, the CDR3 reads TGTGCTAGCAGCTTGATCAGGGATCGGTCCGGGGAGCTGTTTTTT. The full variable domain, with the rest looked up from reference TRBV7-7 and TRBJ2-2, is GAGVSQSPRYKVTKRGQDVTLRCDPISSHATLYWYQQALGQGPEFLTYFNYEAQPDKSGLPSDRFSAERPEGSISTLTIQRTEQRDSAMYRCASSLIRDRSGELFFGEGSRLTVL.

This chain links TRBV7-2 with TRBJ1-3, with D perhaps TRBD1 (5 bases). Germline CDR1 is SGHTA and CDR2 is FQGNSA. Deletions cut 0 bases from V and 0 bases from J, with 12 bases between. This CDR3 contains 17 residues. The CDR3 spells CASSLAVGAISGNTIYF. Here the CDR3 DNA reads TGTGCCAGCAGCTTAGCAGTAGGGGCTATCTCTGGAAACACCATATATTTT.

This chain uses TRBV7-9 with TRBJ2-5, with a weak D call TRBD1 (5 bases). The V end lost 6 bases, the J end lost 5 bases, and 10 bases lay between the germline ends. CDR1 SEHNR and CDR2 FQNEAQ come from the germline V gene (reference sequence). The CDR3 covers 12 residues. The CDR3 DNA is TGTGCCAGCAGAAGGGGTTTGGAGACCCAGTACTTC. This gives the protein CASRRGLETQYF.

This clone appeared a single time. The chain links TRBV11-2 to TRBJ1-1; D gene unclear. V lost 5 bases and J 1 base, leaving 8 bases between the germline ends. The CDR3 has 13 amino acids. CDR1 is SGHAT, CDR2 FQNNGV, per germline. The CDR3 protein is CASSTQTNTEAFF. In DNA form, the CDR3 reads TGTGCCAGCAGCACACAGACGAACACTGAAGCTTTCTTT.

The gene calls are TRBV3-1 (or the pseudogene TRBV3-2) and TRBJ2-5; a possible D gene is TRBD2 (5 bases). Germline CDR1 is LGHDT and CDR2 is YNNKEL (reference sequence). Between the trimmed V and J ends, which lost 4 bases and 3 bases, there was a span of 12 bases. The CDR3 sequence is 14 residues long. The CDR3 region is CASSPGLHEETQYF. CDR3 DNA sequence: TGTGCCAGCAGCCCAGGACTGCACGAAGAGACCCAGTACTTC.

The gene calls are TRBV4-2 and TRBJ1-1; 7 bases map to TRBD1. This CDR3 comprises 12 residues. Germline-derived CDR1 and CDR2 are LGHNA and YNFKEQ. With V trimmed by 0 bases and J by 10 bases, 2 bases remained unmatched. CDR3 sequence reads: CASSQDRGTAFF. The CDR3 bases are TGTGCCAGCAGCCAAGACAGGGGGACAGCTTTCTTT.

The CDR3 DNA reads TGTGCCAGTAGGCAGGACAGGGGTACAGATACGCAGTATTTT. Amino acid sequence: CASRQDRGTDTQYF. The V call is TRBV19, the J call TRBJ2-3; 9 nucleotides agree with TRBD1. CDR1 is LNHDA and CDR2 is SQIVND in the germline V gene (reference sequence). This CDR3 is 14 amino acids long. With V trimmed by 6 bases and J by 3 bases, 4 bases remained unmatched. The full variable domain, rest sourced from reference TRBV19 and TRBJ2-3, is DGGITQSPKYLFRKEGQNVTLSCEQNLNHDAMYWYRQDPGQGLRLIYYSQIVNDFQKGDIAEGYSVSREKKESFPLTVTSAQKNPTAFYLCASRQDRGTDTQYFGPGTRLTVL.

The rearrangement links TRBV5-1 to TRBJ1-5, with D possibly TRBD1 on 6 matching bases. This CDR3 region has 15 residues. Germline V gene sequence: CDR1 SGHRS, CDR2 YFSETQ. Trimming left V 0 bases short and J 4 bases short, with 11 bases between. CDR3 loop: CASSLAPGANQPQHF. The DNA for the CDR3 is TGCGCCAGCAGCTTGGCGCCAGGGGCTAATCAGCCCCAGCATTTT.

This chain connects TRBV19 to TRBJ1-5; D may be TRBD1 (5 bases). Germline lookup yields CDR1 LNHDA and CDR2 SQIVND (reference sequence). This CDR3 region has 15 residues. Trimming removed 1 base at V and 1 base at J, with 8 bases between. The CDR3 bases are TGTGCCAGTAGTATAGCCACAGGCAGCAATCAGCCCCAGCATTTT. This translates into CASSIATGSNQPQHF.